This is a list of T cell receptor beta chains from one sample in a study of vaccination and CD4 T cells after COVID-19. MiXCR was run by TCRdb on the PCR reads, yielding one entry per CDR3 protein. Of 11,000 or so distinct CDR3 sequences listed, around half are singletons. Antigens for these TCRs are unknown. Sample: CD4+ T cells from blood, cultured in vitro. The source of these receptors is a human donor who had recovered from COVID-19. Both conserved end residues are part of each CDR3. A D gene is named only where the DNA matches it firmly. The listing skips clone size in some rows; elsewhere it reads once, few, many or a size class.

CASSLVQQYEQYF,TGCGCCAGCAGCTTGGTACAGCAATACGAGCAGTACTTC,-,TRBJ2-7,TRBV5-1,-
CAISVGTGLSTDTEAFF,TGTGCCATCAGTGTCGGGACAGGGTTGAGTACGGACACTGAAGCTTTCTTT,TRBD1,TRBJ1-1,TRBV10-3,-
CASSHPTGTNSPLHF,TGTGCCAGCAGCCACCCGACAGGGACCAATTCACCCCTCCACTTT,-,TRBJ1-6,TRBV21-1,few
CASNRESPNEQYF,TGTGCCAGCAATCGAGAGTCCCCAAACGAGCAGTACTTC,-,TRBJ2-7,TRBV28,-
CASSSIVVRGQPQHF,TGTGCCAGCAGCTCAATAGTTGTTAGAGGGCAGCCCCAGCATTTT,-,TRBJ1-5,TRBV7-4,-
CATQGTSYEQYF,TGTGCAACTCAGGGGACCTCCTACGAGCAGTACTTC,-,TRBJ2-7,TRBV2,-
CASSLEQGAGGFEQFF,TGTGCCAGCAGCTTGGAGCAGGGGGCAGGGGGCTTCGAGCAGTTCTTC,TRBD1,TRBJ2-1,TRBV7-9,-
CASSHGGGQGGNEQFF,TGTGCCAGCAGTCACGGGGGGGGACAGGGAGGGAATGAGCAGTTCTTC,-,TRBJ2-1,TRBV2,-
CASSFLAGGDEQFF,TGTGCCAGCAGCTTTTTAGCGGGAGGAGACGAGCAGTTCTTC,TRBD2,TRBJ2-1,TRBV7-9,few
CSAVLRDRGYEQYF,TGCAGTGCCGTTCTCCGGGACAGGGGTTACGAGCAGTACTTC,TRBD1,TRBJ2-7,TRBV20-1,few
CASRRDTPGLHF,TGTGCCAGCAGGAGGGACACTCCGGGCCTCCACTTT,-,TRBJ1-6,TRBV12-3/TRBV12-4,-
CAWSRGMNSPLHF,TGTGCCTGGAGTAGGGGGATGAATTCACCCCTCCACTTT,-,TRBJ1-6,TRBV30,few
CASSHGVAGYTF,TGTGCCAGCAGCCACGGGGTCGCTGGCTACACCTTC,-,TRBJ1-2,TRBV7-8,few
CATQNVPGRQDSNEQFF,TGTGCCACCCAGAACGTGCCGGGGCGGCAGGACTCCAATGAGCAGTTCTTC,-,TRBJ2-1,TRBV24-1,-
CASSESRGPDTQYF,TGTGCCAGCAGCGAGTCCAGGGGACCAGATACGCAGTATTTT,-,TRBJ2-3,TRBV7-6,once
CASIEDRFDTEAFF,TGTGCCAGCATCGAGGACAGGTTTGACACTGAAGCTTTCTTT,TRBD1,TRBJ1-1,TRBV2,-
CASRQGGTEAFF,TGTGCCAGCAGGCAGGGTGGTACTGAAGCTTTCTTT,-,TRBJ1-1,TRBV27,-
CAWSVGAGELFF,TGTGCCTGGAGTGTAGGGGCCGGGGAGCTGTTTTTT,-,TRBJ2-2,TRBV30,-
CASSYASAEDTQYF,TGTGCCAGCAGTTATGCTAGCGCAGAAGATACGCAGTATTTT,-,TRBJ2-3,TRBV6-5,-
CASSYPLETQYF,TGTGCCAGCAGTTACCCTTTGGAGACCCAGTACTTC,-,TRBJ2-5,TRBV6-2/TRBV6-3,-
CASSLEGTDTQYF,TGTGCCAGCAGTTTAGAGGGCACAGATACGCAGTATTTT,-,TRBJ2-3,TRBV12-3/TRBV12-4,-
CASSQETGVNYGYTF,TGCGCCAGCAGCCAAGAGACAGGGGTTAACTATGGCTACACCTTC,TRBD1,TRBJ1-2,TRBV4-1,-
CASSEPPGRSTDTQYF,TGTGCCAGCAGCGAACCCCCTGGGAGGAGTACAGATACGCAGTATTTT,-,TRBJ2-3,TRBV2,-